Listed below are T cell receptor beta chains from one sample, sequenced in a study of control samples from healthy donors and cancer patients. Only in-frame clones appear in the TCRdb table, and some are missing; sequencing was by immunoSEQ multiplex PCR. Seen here are about 160,000 clones, about 94% observed once, and the top ten hold approximately 4%. The material sequenced was blood. The receptors shown here come from a woman aged 55-69 years in good health. Both conserved end residues are trimmed from each CDR3. Each record gives: J gene, V gene, CDR3 protein.

J gene: TRBJ2-7; V gene: TRBV7-9; CDR3 protein: ASSLYGSSSYEQY
J gene: TRBJ1-2; V gene: TRBV6-5; CDR3 protein: ASSYHEQGTGYT
J gene: TRBJ1-5; V gene: TRBV6-6; CDR3 protein: ASSLTGGALQPQH
J gene: TRBJ1-2; V gene: TRBV29-1; CDR3 protein: SALDRGNYGYT
J gene: TRBJ1-2; V gene: TRBV5-6; CDR3 protein: ASSLVGQPRGYT
J gene: TRBJ1-2; V gene: TRBV5-6; CDR3 protein: ASSLDPGQINGYT
J gene: TRBJ1-2; V gene: TRBV28; CDR3 protein: ASSFGRGGPAYGYT
J gene: TRBJ1-1; V gene: TRBV6-2/TRBV6-3; CDR3 protein: ASTPLQGEGTEAF
J gene: TRBJ1-6; V gene: TRBV27; CDR3 protein: ASGITTGGRSPLH
J gene: TRBJ1-1; V gene: TRBV4-3; CDR3 protein: ASSTTPGSTEAF
J gene: TRBJ1-6; V gene: TRBV6-6; CDR3 protein: ASSLGTGRSPLH
J gene: TRBJ2-2; V gene: TRBV7-8; CDR3 protein: ASSLGTSGGATGELF
J gene: TRBJ2-2; V gene: TRBV19; CDR3 protein: ASSSGWRGPTGELF
J gene: TRBJ2-1; V gene: TRBV27; CDR3 protein: ASSFLAGGRNEQF
J gene: TRBJ2-3; V gene: TRBV7-2; CDR3 protein: ASSPKWGVGADTQY
J gene: TRBJ1-5; V gene: TRBV18; CDR3 protein: ASSPLTLDFSNQPQH
J gene: TRBJ2-5; V gene: TRBV13; CDR3 protein: ASSARGTGVMKTQY
J gene: TRBJ1-2; V gene: TRBV3-1/TRBV3-2; CDR3 protein: ASSQERQGAGGYT
J gene: TRBJ2-7; V gene: TRBV30; CDR3 protein: AWSLSTYEQY
J gene: TRBJ2-5; V gene: TRBV12-3/TRBV12-4; CDR3 protein: ASTTEYQETQY
J gene: TRBJ1-3; V gene: TRBV2; CDR3 protein: ASGGQGAYSGNTIY
J gene: TRBJ1-1; V gene: TRBV2; CDR3 protein: ASRGDDLEAF
J gene: TRBJ1-5; V gene: TRBV4-2; CDR3 protein: ASSQDWTDNQPQH
J gene: TRBJ1-2; V gene: TRBV6-2/TRBV6-3; CDR3 protein: ASSLLGYGYT
J gene: TRBJ1-1; V gene: TRBV6-2/TRBV6-3; CDR3 protein: ASSSPGQGALEAF
J gene: TRBJ1-1; V gene: TRBV9; CDR3 protein: ASSVTPLQGGSTEAF
J gene: TRBJ1-1; V gene: TRBV7-8; CDR3 protein: ASSPHTRSEAF
J gene: TRBJ1-2; V gene: TRBV7-8; CDR3 protein: ASSPGGDGYGYT
J gene: TRBJ2-7; V gene: TRBV5-4; CDR3 protein: ASTGGISGGEQY
J gene: TRBJ2-1; V gene: TRBV12-3/TRBV12-4; CDR3 protein: ASSLALKGRQF
J gene: TRBJ1-6; V gene: TRBV4-1; CDR3 protein: ASSPSIGHNSPLH
J gene: TRBJ2-1; V gene: TRBV2; CDR3 protein: ASSTRQGYNEQF
J gene: TRBJ1-3; V gene: TRBV11-2; CDR3 protein: ASSERPGNTIY
J gene: TRBJ1-4; V gene: TRBV5-1; CDR3 protein: ASSLEWTREEKLF
J gene: TRBJ1-4; V gene: TRBV5-6; CDR3 protein: ASSASTGGNEKLF
J gene: TRBJ1-2; V gene: TRBV4-2; CDR3 protein: ASSQDGGGYT
J gene: TRBJ1-2; V gene: TRBV6-6; CDR3 protein: ASSYSTPGSYGYT
J gene: TRBJ1-1; V gene: TRBV3-1/TRBV3-2; CDR3 protein: ASSSGQGGRAF
J gene: TRBJ1-5; V gene: TRBV19; CDR3 protein: ASNEAGGRGNQPQH
J gene: TRBJ2-1; V gene: TRBV7-9; CDR3 protein: ASSLDGGASEQF
J gene: TRBJ2-6; V gene: TRBV6-6; CDR3 protein: ASRQSGANVLT
J gene: TRBJ1-1; V gene: TRBV7-3; CDR3 protein: ASGFSGLGITEAF
J gene: TRBJ1-1; V gene: TRBV5-6; CDR3 protein: ASSRTDLTEAF
J gene: TRBJ2-5; V gene: TRBV12-3/TRBV12-4; CDR3 protein: ASRPGGETQY
J gene: TRBJ1-2; V gene: TRBV9; CDR3 protein: ASSTSARVYT
J gene: TRBJ2-7; V gene: TRBV20-1; CDR3 protein: SASEQSSYEQY
J gene: TRBJ2-4; V gene: TRBV2; CDR3 protein: ASSISEKNIQY
J gene: TRBJ1-4; V gene: TRBV25-1; CDR3 protein: ASSEGWNRAGVGEKLF